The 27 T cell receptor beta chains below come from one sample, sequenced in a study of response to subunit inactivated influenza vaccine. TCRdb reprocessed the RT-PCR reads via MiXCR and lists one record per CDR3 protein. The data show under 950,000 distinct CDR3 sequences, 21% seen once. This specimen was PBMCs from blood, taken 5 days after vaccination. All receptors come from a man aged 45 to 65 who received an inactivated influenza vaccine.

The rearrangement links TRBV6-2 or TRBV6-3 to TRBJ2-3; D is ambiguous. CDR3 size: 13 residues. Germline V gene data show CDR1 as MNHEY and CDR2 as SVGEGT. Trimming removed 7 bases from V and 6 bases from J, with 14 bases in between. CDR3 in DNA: TGTGCCAGCACCGACCAAATGGCTGATACGCAGTATTTT. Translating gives CASTDQMADTQYF.

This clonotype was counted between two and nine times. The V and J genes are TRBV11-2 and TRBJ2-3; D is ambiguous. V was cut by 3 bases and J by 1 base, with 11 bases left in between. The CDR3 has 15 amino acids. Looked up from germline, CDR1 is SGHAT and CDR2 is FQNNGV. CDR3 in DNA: TGTGCCAGCAGCTTCAGGTTTCCCCGCACAGATACGCAGTATTTT. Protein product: CASSFRFPRTDTQYF.

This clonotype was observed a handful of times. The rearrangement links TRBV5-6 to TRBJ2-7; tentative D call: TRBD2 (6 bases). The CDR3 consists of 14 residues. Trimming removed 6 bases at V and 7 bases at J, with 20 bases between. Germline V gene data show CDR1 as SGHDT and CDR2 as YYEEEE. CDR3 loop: CASINRGSHFEQYF. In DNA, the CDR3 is TGTGCCAGCATAAATCGGGGGAGCCACTTTGAGCAGTACTTC.

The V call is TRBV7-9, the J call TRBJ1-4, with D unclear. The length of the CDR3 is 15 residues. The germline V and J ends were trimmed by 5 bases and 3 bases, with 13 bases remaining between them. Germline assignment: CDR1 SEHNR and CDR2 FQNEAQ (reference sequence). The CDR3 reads CASSAPDRANEKLFF. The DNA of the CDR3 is TGTGCCAGCAGCGCACCGGACCGGGCTAATGAAAAACTGTTTTTT.

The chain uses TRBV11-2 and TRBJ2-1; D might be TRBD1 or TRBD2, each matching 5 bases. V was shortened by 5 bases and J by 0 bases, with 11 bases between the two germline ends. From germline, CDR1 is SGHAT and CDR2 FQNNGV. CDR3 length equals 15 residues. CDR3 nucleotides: TGTGCCAGCAGCCGGGGCCAGGCCTCCTACAATGAGCAGTTCTTC. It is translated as CASSRGQASYNEQFF.

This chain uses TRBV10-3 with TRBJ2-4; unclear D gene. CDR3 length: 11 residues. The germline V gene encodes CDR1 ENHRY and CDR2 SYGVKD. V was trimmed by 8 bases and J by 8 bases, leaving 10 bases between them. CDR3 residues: CAIGDPDIQYF. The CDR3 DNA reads TGTGCCATCGGCGACCCGGACATTCAGTACTTC.

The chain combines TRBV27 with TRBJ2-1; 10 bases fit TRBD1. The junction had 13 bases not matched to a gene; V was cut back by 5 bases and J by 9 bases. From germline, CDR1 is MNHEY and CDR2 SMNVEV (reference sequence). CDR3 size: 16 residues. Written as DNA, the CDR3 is TGTGCCAGCAGTGACGTCGGAGACAGGGGGCTCGGTGAGCAGTTCTTC. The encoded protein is CASSDVGDRGLGEQFF.

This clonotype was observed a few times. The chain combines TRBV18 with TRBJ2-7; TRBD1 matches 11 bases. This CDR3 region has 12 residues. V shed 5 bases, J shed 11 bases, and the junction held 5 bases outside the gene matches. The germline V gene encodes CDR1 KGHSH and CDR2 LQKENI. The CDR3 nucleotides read TGTGCCAGCTCAGCGGACAGGGGGCTGGAGTACTTC. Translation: CASSADRGLEYF.

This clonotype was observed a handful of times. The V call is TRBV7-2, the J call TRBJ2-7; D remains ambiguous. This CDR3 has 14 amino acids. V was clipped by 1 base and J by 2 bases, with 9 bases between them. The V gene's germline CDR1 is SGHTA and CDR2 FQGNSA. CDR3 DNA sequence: TGTGCCAGCAGCTTAGGGGTCCGCACCTACGAGCAGTACTTC. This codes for CASSLGVRTYEQYF.

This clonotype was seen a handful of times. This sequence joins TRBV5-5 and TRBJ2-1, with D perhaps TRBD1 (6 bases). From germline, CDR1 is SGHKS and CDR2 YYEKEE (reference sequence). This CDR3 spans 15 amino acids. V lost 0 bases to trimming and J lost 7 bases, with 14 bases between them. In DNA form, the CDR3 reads TGTGCCAGCAGCTTGGCCCGGCAGGGGTGGAATGAGCAGTTCTTC. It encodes CASSLARQGWNEQFF.

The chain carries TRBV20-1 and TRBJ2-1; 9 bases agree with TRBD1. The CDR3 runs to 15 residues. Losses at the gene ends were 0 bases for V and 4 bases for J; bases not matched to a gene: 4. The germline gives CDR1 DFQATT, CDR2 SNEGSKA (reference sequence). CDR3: CSARDPQGAYNEQFF. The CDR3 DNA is TGCAGTGCTAGAGATCCACAGGGGGCGTACAATGAGCAGTTCTTC.

The CDR3, as DNA: TGCGCCAGCAGCGCTAGCGGGGGGTTCTCCTACGAGCAGTACTTC. Amino acids: CASSASGGFSYEQYF. The chain has TRBV4-1 and TRBJ2-7, with 11 bases fitting TRBD2. Germline CDR1 MGHRA, CDR2 YSYEKL. Trimming took 5 bases from V and 0 from J; bases not matched to a gene: 3. This CDR3 region has 15 residues.

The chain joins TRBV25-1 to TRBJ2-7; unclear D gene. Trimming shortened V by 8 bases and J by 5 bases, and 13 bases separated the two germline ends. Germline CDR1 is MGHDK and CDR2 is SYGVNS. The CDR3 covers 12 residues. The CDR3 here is CASGTDRDEQYF. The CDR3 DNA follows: TGTGCCAGCGGAACCGATCGGGACGAGCAGTACTTC.

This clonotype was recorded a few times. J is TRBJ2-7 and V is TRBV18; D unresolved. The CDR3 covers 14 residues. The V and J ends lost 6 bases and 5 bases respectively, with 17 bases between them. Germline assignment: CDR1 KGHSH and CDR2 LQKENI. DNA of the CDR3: TGTGCCAGCTCGGCTCAAAAGGGAACAGACGAGCAGTACTTC. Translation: CASSAQKGTDEQYF.

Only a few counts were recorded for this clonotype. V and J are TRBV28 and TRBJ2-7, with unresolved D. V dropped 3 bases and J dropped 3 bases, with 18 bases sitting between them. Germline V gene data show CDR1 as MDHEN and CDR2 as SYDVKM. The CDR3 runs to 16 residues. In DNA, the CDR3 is TGTGCCAGCAGTTTCCAAACAGACGGGCCGAGCTACGAGCAGTACTTC. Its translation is CASSFQTDGPSYEQYF. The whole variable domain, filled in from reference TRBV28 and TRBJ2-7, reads DVKVTQSSRYLVKRTGEKVFLECVQDMDHENMFWYRQDPGLGLRLIYFSYDVKMKEKGDIPEGYSVSREKKERFSLILESASTNQTSMYLCASSFQTDGPSYEQYFGPGTRLTVT.

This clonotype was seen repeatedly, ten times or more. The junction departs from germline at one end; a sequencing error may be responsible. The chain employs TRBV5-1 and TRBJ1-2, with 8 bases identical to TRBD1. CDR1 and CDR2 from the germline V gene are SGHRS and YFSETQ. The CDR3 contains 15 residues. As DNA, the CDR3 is TGTGCCAGCAGTTTAGGGGCAGGGGGCAACTATGGCTACACCTTC. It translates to CASSLGAGGNYGYTF. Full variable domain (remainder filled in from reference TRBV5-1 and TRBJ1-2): KAGVTQTPRYLIKTRGQQVTLSCSPISGHRSVSWYQQTPGQGLQFLFEYFSETQRNKGNFPGRFSGRQFSNSRSEMNVSTLELGDSALYLCASSLGAGGNYGYTFGSGTRLTVV.

The CDR3 reads CASSTVAGGPVGRTQYF. The CDR3 DNA reads as TGTGCCAGCAGTACGGTAGCGGGGGGCCCTGTGGGCAGGACCCAGTACTTC. V gene TRBV6-1 combines with J gene TRBJ2-5; 10 bases fit TRBD2. Looked up from germline, CDR1 is MNHNS and CDR2 is SASEGT. The trim removed 5 bases at V and 7 bases at J, leaving 16 bases unmatched. The CDR3 is 17 residues long.

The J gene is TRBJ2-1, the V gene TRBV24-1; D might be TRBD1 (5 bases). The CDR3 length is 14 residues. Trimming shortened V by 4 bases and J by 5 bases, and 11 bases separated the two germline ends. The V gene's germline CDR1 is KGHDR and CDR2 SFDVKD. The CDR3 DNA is TGTGCCACCAGTGAATCCGCGACAGACAATGAGCAGTTCTTC. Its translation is CATSESATDNEQFF.

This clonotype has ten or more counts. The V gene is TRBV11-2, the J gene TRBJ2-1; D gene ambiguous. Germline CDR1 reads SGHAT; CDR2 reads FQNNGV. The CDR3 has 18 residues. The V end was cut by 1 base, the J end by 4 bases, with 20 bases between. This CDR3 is CASSLVVDLVWGYNEQFF. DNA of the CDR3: TGTGCCAGCAGCTTAGTGGTGGATCTAGTTTGGGGTTACAATGAGCAGTTCTTC. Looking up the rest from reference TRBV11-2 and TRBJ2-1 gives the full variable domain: EAGVAQSPRYKIIEKRQSVAFWCNPISGHATLYWYQQILGQGPKLLIQFQNNGVVDDSQLPKDRFSAERLKGVDSTLKIQPAKLEDSAVYLCASSLVVDLVWGYNEQFFGPGTRLTVL.

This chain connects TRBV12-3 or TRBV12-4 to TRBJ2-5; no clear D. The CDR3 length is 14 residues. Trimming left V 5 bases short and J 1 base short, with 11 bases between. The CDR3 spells CASSPYLRQETQYF. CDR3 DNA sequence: TGTGCCAGCAGTCCCTACCTTCGCCAAGAGACCCAGTACTTC.

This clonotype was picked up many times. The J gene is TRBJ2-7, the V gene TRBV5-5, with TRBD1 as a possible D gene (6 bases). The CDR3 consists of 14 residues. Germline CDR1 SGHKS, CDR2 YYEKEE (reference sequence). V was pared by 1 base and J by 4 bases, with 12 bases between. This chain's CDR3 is CASSLPGGRYEQYF. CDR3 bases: TGTGCCAGCAGCTTGCCTGGGGGCCGGTACGAGCAGTACTTC. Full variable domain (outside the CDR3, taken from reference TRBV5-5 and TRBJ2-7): DAGVTQSPTHLIKTRGQQVTLRCSPISGHKSVSWYQQVLGQGPQFIFQYYEKEERGRGNFPDRFSARQFPNYSSELNVNALLLGDSALYLCASSLPGGRYEQYFGPGTRLTVT.

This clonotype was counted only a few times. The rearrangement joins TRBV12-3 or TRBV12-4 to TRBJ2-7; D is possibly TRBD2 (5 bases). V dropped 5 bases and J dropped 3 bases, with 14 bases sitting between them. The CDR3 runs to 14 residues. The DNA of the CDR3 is TGTGCCAGCAGTGGCCCCGGGATTCACTACGAGCAGTACTTC. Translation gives CASSGPGIHYEQYF.

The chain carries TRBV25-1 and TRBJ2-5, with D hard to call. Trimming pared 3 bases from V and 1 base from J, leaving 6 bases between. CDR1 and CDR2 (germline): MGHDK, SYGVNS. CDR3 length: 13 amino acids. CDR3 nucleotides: TGTGCCAGCAGTGACCTCCGCCAAGAGACCCAGTACTTC. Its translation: CASSDLRQETQYF.

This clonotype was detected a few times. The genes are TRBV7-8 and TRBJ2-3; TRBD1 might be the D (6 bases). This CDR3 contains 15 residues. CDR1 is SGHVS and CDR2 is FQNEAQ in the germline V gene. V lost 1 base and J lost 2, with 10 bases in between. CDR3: CASSLGTVYTDTQYF. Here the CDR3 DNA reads TGTGCCAGCAGCTTAGGGACAGTTTACACAGATACGCAGTATTTT.

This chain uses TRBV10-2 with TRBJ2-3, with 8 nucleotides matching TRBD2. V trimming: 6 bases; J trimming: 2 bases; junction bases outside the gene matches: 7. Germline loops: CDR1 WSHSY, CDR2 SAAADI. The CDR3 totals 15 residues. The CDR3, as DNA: TGCGCCAGCAGAGACCGGGGGGGCAACACAGATACGCAGTATTTT. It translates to CASRDRGGNTDTQYF.

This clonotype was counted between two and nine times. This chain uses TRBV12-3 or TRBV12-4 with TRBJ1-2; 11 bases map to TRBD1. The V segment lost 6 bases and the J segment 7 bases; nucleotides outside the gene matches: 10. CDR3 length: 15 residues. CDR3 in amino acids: CASRNRTGGMGGYTF. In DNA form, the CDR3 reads TGTGCCAGCAGAAATAGGACAGGGGGCATGGGTGGCTACACCTTC.

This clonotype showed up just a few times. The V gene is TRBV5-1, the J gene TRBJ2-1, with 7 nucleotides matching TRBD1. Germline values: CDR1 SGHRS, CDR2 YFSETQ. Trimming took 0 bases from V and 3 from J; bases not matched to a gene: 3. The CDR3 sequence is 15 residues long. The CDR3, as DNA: TGCGCCAGCAGCTTGGCCACAGGGGACTACAATGAGCAGTTCTTC. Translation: CASSLATGDYNEQFF. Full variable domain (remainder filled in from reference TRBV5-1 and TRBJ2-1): KAGVTQTPRYLIKTRGQQVTLSCSPISGHRSVSWYQQTPGQGLQFLFEYFSETQRNKGNFPGRFSGRQFSNSRSEMNVSTLELGDSALYLCASSLATGDYNEQFFGPGTRLTVL.